Presented here are 24 T cell receptor beta chains from one specimen sequenced in a study of T cell clonotyping in hematopoietic cell transplantation. Sequencing was performed with immunoSEQ multiplex PCR; in TCRdb, only in-frame clones are kept and a portion is missing. The table records roughly 29,000 clones, about 93% of them present only once. The source material was PBMCs, sampled 100 days after allogeneic stem cell transplant. The receptors here all came from a female patient aged 50 to 65 who had an allogeneic stem cell transplant from a related donor, so the T cells may come from the graft donor. Some clones in this sample may be carry-over from other donors' samples.

The chain joins TRBV5-1 to TRBJ1-2; a weak D match, TRBD1 (5 bases). V was shortened by 4 bases and J by 5 bases, with 12 bases between the two germline ends. The CDR3 totals 13 residues. CDR1 is SGHRS, CDR2 YFSETQ, per germline. CDR3 bases: TGCGCCAGCAGCCTCGGGACGGTTTATGGCTACACCTTC. It yields the protein CASSLGTVYGYTF.

The chain links TRBV5-1 to TRBJ1-3; TRBD1 agrees at 9 bases. The CDR3 has 15 residues. The germline V gene encodes CDR1 SGHRS and CDR2 YFSETQ. Unmatched junction bases numbered 6, after V lost 4 bases and J lost 4 bases. In nucleotides, the CDR3 is TGCGCCAGCAGCCCACAGGGGGCGCAAGGAAACACCATATATTTT. Residues: CASSPQGAQGNTIYF.

The chain has TRBV2 and TRBJ2-5, with D possibly matching TRBD2 (5 bases). The V end lost 6 bases, the J end lost 5 bases, and 13 bases lay between the germline ends. CDR3 length equals 13 residues. Germline V CDR1 and CDR2: SNHLY, FYNNEI. In DNA form, the CDR3 reads TGTGCCAGCAGCCCACCATCGGGGGAGACCCAGTACTTC. It specifies CASSPPSGETQYF.

The chain couples TRBV6-5 to TRBJ1-2; 8 bases align to TRBD1. The J segment lost 3 bases and the V segment lost 2 bases, leaving 5 bases of the junction unmatched. The CDR3 is made up of 15 amino acids. In germline, CDR1 is MNHEY, CDR2 SVGAGI. DNA for the CDR3: TGTGCCAGCAGTTACGCGGACAGGGTAGACTATGGCTACACCTTC. This encodes CASSYADRVDYGYTF.

The chain combines TRBV6-6 with TRBJ2-7, with TRBD1 matching 7 bases. The CDR3 sequence is 14 residues long. Germline values: CDR1 MNHNY, CDR2 SVGAGI (reference sequence). V lost 4 bases to trimming and J lost 0 bases; unmatched junction nucleotides: 3. CDR3 nucleotides: TGTGCCAGCAGTTTACGGGACAGCTCCTACGAGCAGTACTTC. Translation: CASSLRDSSYEQYF.

This clone has just one count. The CDR3 nucleotides read TGTGCCAGCAGTGAAGGGGCCCCTGGAGGCAATCAGCCCCAGCATTTT. It codes for CASSEGAPGGNQPQHF. The V and J genes are TRBV2 and TRBJ1-5; D ambiguous. Germline loops: CDR1 SNHLY, CDR2 FYNNEI. This CDR3 is built from 16 residues. V lost 1 base and J lost 2, with 12 bases in between.

The rearrangement links TRBV10-3 to TRBJ2-7; D is possibly TRBD1 (6 bases). Trimming cost V 5 bases and J 3 bases, with 11 bases left between them. CDR3 length: 13 amino acids. Looked up from germline, CDR1 is ENHRY and CDR2 is SYGVKD. The CDR3 bases are TGTGCCATCAGTTTGGACAGTAACTACGAGCAGTACTTC. Translation: CAISLDSNYEQYF.

The gene calls are TRBV29-1 and TRBJ1-1; D gene ambiguous. This CDR3 is built from 15 residues. Germline V gives CDR1 SQVTM, CDR2 ANQGSEA. V was cut by 4 bases and J by 6 bases, with 21 bases left in between. CDR3 amino acids: CSVAGGRVESSEAFF. CDR3 DNA: TGCAGCGTTGCGGGCGGGAGGGTTGAAAGCTCTGAAGCTTTCTTT.

The rearrangement uses TRBV11-2 and TRBJ2-7; a possible D gene is TRBD2 (6 bases). V was cut by 1 base and J by 1 base, with 11 bases left in between. CDR3 length equals 15 residues. CDR1 is SGHAT, CDR2 FQNNGV, per germline. The CDR3 nucleotides read TGTGCCAGCAGCTTAGCACGGGGGAGGTCCTACGAGCAGTACTTC. As protein: CASSLARGRSYEQYF. The variable domain in full, with the rest retrieved from reference TRBV11-2 and TRBJ2-7, is EAGVAQSPRYKIIEKRQSVAFWCNPISGHATLYWYQQILGQGPKLLIQFQNNGVVDDSQLPKDRFSAERLKGVDSTLKIQPAKLEDSAVYLCASSLARGRSYEQYFGPGTRLTVT.

This clone was seen more than once but under ten times. The chain has TRBV9 and TRBJ1-4; D unclear. Germline CDR1 SGDLS, CDR2 YYNGEE. V lost 3 bases and J 5 bases, leaving 14 bases between the germline ends. CDR3 length: 15 amino acids. The CDR3 nucleotides are TGTGCCAGCAGCGAGCCCCTTGGAGGGAATGAAAAACTGTTTTTT. Encoded protein: CASSEPLGGNEKLFF.

The chain combines TRBV10-3 with TRBJ1-2; a weak D match, TRBD1 (6 bases). V was clipped by 6 bases and J by 2 bases, with 16 bases between them. The CDR3 loop spans 15 amino acids. Germline CDR1 and CDR2: ENHRY and SYGVKD. The CDR3 DNA follows: TGTGCCATCAGCCCCTACGACAGGACCAACTATGGCTACACCTTC. Residues: CAISPYDRTNYGYTF.

The rearrangement joins TRBV19 to TRBJ1-2, with D unclear. CDR3 length: 13 amino acids. Germline CDR1 is LNHDA and CDR2 is SQIVND (reference sequence). V was cut by 2 bases and J by 4 bases, with 8 bases left in between. CDR3 nucleotide sequence: TGTGCCAGTAGTATACAGGCGGGCTATGGCTACACCTTC. This encodes CASSIQAGYGYTF.

V usage is TRBV9 and J usage is TRBJ1-2, with TRBD1 matching over 7 bases. V was clipped by 3 bases and J by 8 bases; unmatched bases: 10. Germline CDR1 and CDR2: SGDLS and YYNGEE. The CDR3 runs to 14 residues. The chain's CDR3 is CASSATGRVLGYTF. The CDR3 coding sequence is TGTGCCAGCAGCGCGACAGGGAGGGTTCTGGGCTACACCTTC.

This chain uses TRBV27 with TRBJ1-5; D unresolved. V was cut by 6 bases and J by 2 bases, with 20 bases left in between. The germline V gene has CDR1 MNHEY and CDR2 SMNVEV (reference sequence). This CDR3 has 17 amino acids. This CDR3 reads CASSLHPPHLGNQPQHF. CDR3 sequence (DNA): TGTGCCAGCAGCCTCCATCCCCCCCATCTCGGCAATCAGCCCCAGCATTTT.

CDR3 DNA: TGCAGCTCGTTGACTAGCACAGATACGCAGTATTTT. Translated, it gives CSSLTSTDTQYF. The genes are TRBV29-1 and TRBJ2-3; D gene ambiguous. This CDR3 has 12 amino acids. Germline CDR1 reads SQVTM; CDR2 reads ANQGSEA. With 8 bases removed from V and 0 bases from J, the gap between germline ends came to 9 bases.

This chain uses TRBV9 with TRBJ2-3; tentative D call: TRBD1 (6 bases). The V and J ends lost 0 bases and 3 bases respectively, with 11 bases between them. Germline loops: CDR1 SGDLS, CDR2 YYNGEE. This CDR3 has 15 amino acids. Here the CDR3 DNA reads TGTGCCAGCAGCGTAGGGGACATCTGGACAGATACGCAGTATTTT. As protein: CASSVGDIWTDTQYF.

The rearrangement links TRBV9 to TRBJ2-3, with D perhaps matching TRBD2 (5 bases). Germline V gives CDR1 SGDLS, CDR2 YYNGEE. This CDR3 spans 16 amino acids. The germline V and J ends were trimmed by 0 bases and 2 bases, with 13 bases remaining between them. CDR3 nucleotides: TGTGCCAGCAGCGTAGGTCGTAACGGGAACACAGATACGCAGTATTTT. It encodes CASSVGRNGNTDTQYF.

The chain has TRBV2 and TRBJ1-2; D gene unclear. With 7 bases removed from V and 7 bases from J, the gap between germline ends came to 10 bases. Germline CDR1 SNHLY, CDR2 FYNNEI. The CDR3 sequence is 11 residues long. The CDR3 nucleotides read TGTGCCAGCAAGGGTTTTGGTGGCTACACCTTC. Protein: CASKGFGGYTF.

The chain recombines TRBV5-1 with TRBJ2-3, with 12 bases lining up with TRBD2. This CDR3 comprises 16 residues. With 5 bases clipped from V and 2 bases from J, the junction kept 6 bases outside the gene matches. CDR1 and CDR2 from the germline V gene are SGHRS and YFSETQ. CDR3 coding DNA: TGCGCCAGCAGGCCTGGACTAGCGGGGCACACAGATACGCAGTATTTT. This sequence encodes CASRPGLAGHTDTQYF.

The rearrangement joins TRBV4-1 to TRBJ2-3; D is unclear. The germline gives CDR1 MGHRA, CDR2 YSYEKL. V was shortened by 0 bases and J by 7 bases, with 17 bases between the two germline ends. The CDR3 totals 16 residues. The CDR3 protein is CASSQDLAAARNTQYF. In DNA, the CDR3 is TGCGCCAGCAGCCAAGATTTGGCTGCGGCCAGGAATACGCAGTATTTT.

This clone came up once. This sequence joins TRBV7-8 and TRBJ2-1; 9 bases match TRBD2. V was clipped by 1 base and J by 5 bases; unmatched bases: 6. This CDR3 is built from 16 residues. Germline-derived CDR1 and CDR2 are SGHVS and FQNEAQ. The CDR3 region is CASSLGAAGGHNEQFF. For the CDR3, the DNA is TGTGCCAGCAGCTTAGGGGCAGCGGGGGGCCACAATGAGCAGTTCTTC.

J is TRBJ1-6 and V is TRBV5-4; 7 bases align to TRBD1. V was clipped by 0 bases and J by 8 bases; unmatched bases: 8. The CDR3 consists of 16 residues. CDR1 and CDR2 from the germline V gene are SGHNT and YYREEE (reference sequence). The CDR3 sequence is CASSLGQGGGYSPLHF. The CDR3 coding sequence is TGTGCCAGCAGCTTGGGACAGGGCGGGGGCTATTCACCCCTCCACTTT.

J is TRBJ2-7 and V is TRBV5-1; 9 bases agree with TRBD1. V lost 4 bases and J lost 5; bases outside the gene matches: 10. Germline V CDR1 and CDR2: SGHRS, YFSETQ. The CDR3 runs 15 residues. The CDR3 is CASSNPGQGVHEQYF. The CDR3 nucleotides are TGCGCCAGCAGCAACCCGGGACAGGGCGTACACGAGCAGTACTTC.

J is TRBJ2-7 and V is TRBV4-3; 8 nucleotides match TRBD2. Germline V lookup: CDR1 LGHNA, CDR2 YSLEER. With 0 bases clipped from V and 2 bases from J, the junction kept 6 bases outside the gene matches. CDR3 length equals 16 residues. CDR3 in DNA: TGCGCCAGCAGCCAAGATCAATTGCGGGGGGCCTACGAGCAGTACTTC. Translating it yields CASSQDQLRGAYEQYF.